The T cell receptor beta chain described here comes from a study of T cell repertoires in ileal Crohn's disease. CDR3 length equals 15 residues. Germline CDR1 reads SGHDT; CDR2 reads YYEEEE. The V end was cut by 0 bases, the J end by 0 bases, with 6 bases between. The table came from immunoSEQ multiplex PCR; TCRdb's copy has only in-frame clones and leaves some out. The sample shows tens of thousands of clones, roughly 81% of them seen only once. What was sequenced was ileal tissue. This receptor was identified in an adult with Crohn's disease. J is TRBJ1-4 and V is TRBV5-6; no reliable D call. The CDR3 coding sequence is TGTGCCAGCAGCTTGGCAGGTTCAACTAATGAAAAACTGTTTTTT. Translated, it gives CASSLAGSTNEKLFF.